Presented here are 21 T cell receptor beta chains from one specimen sequenced in a study of blood T cells in healthy people across ages. Combining a sample-barcoded 5' primer with a J-beta primer mix, a second PCR ran for 7 to 11 cycles. Each CDR3 protein gets one entry after TCRdb re-called the 5' RACE reads with MiXCR. The sample records 1.4 million or so distinct CDR3 sequences, around 40% being singletons. Sequences were obtained from blood. These receptors came from a woman younger than 35 in good health.

The V gene is TRBV5-1, the J gene TRBJ2-7; a weak D match, TRBD1 (6 bases). Deletions cut 4 bases from V and 3 bases from J, with 26 bases between. This CDR3 has 18 amino acids. Germline CDR1 reads SGHRS; CDR2 reads YFSETQ. The CDR3 spells CASSRSPGQSLGFYEQYF. In DNA, the CDR3 is TGCGCCAGCAGCCGTTCTCCGGGACAAAGTTTGGGTTTCTACGAGCAGTACTTC.

The CDR3 coding sequence is TGTGCCTGGAGTCGACAGGTGAACACTGAAGCTTTCTTT. Its protein is CAWSRQVNTEAFF. The J gene is TRBJ1-1, the V gene TRBV30; TRBD1 is a possible D gene (6 bases). Germline assignment: CDR1 GTSNPN and CDR2 SVGIG (reference sequence). Trimming pared 2 bases from V and 0 bases from J, leaving 7 bases between. This CDR3 has 13 amino acids.

This clonotype was detected ten times or more. The chain combines TRBV12-3 or TRBV12-4 with TRBJ2-3; D perhaps matches TRBD2 (5 bases). CDR3 size: 15 residues. Trimming removed 6 bases at V and 0 bases at J, with 13 bases between. The CDR3 DNA reads TGTGCCAGCAGGCCTAGCAGCCCGAGCACAGATACGCAGTATTTT. It yields the protein CASRPSSPSTDTQYF.

This clonotype has a single count. This chain joins TRBV9 and TRBJ2-1; 7 bases are shared with TRBD1. This CDR3 has 16 amino acids. Per the germline V gene, CDR1 is SGDLS and CDR2 is YYNGEE. Trimming cost V 4 bases and J 3 bases; bases outside gene matches: 10. The CDR3 DNA reads TGTGCCAGCAGCCTTACCGGGACAGAAGTCTACAATGAGCAGTTCTTC. Residues: CASSLTGTEVYNEQFF.

This clonotype showed up just a few times. V and J are TRBV18 and TRBJ2-3; D is ambiguous. CDR1 and CDR2 from the germline V gene are KGHSH and LQKENI. The V end lost 0 bases, the J end lost 5 bases, and 12 bases lay between the germline ends. The CDR3 extends over 15 amino acids. The CDR3 reads CASSPPTGYGDTQYF. The CDR3 nucleotides read TGTGCCAGCTCACCACCAACTGGCTACGGAGATACGCAGTATTTT.

This clonotype was counted between two and nine times. The chain is built from TRBV15 and TRBJ2-7; weak D call: TRBD2 (5 bases). The CDR3 runs 15 residues. V lost 2 bases and J 1 base, leaving 12 bases between the germline ends. From germline, CDR1 is LNHNV and CDR2 YYDKDF (reference sequence). The CDR3 DNA follows: TGTGCCACCAGCAGATCCTCCAGCGGTTCCTACGAGCAGTACTTC. Translated, it gives CATSRSSSGSYEQYF.

This chain joins TRBV28 and TRBJ2-6; D uncertain. This CDR3 is 15 amino acids long. Trimming took 3 bases from V and 2 from J, leaving 8 bases between them. Germline V lookup: CDR1 MDHEN, CDR2 SYDVKM. Written as DNA, the CDR3 is TGTGCCAGCAGTTTTGAGAGGACTGGGGCCAACGTCCTGACTTTC. Translated: CASSFERTGANVLTF.

The rearrangement joins TRBV18 to TRBJ2-1; no reliable D call. The CDR3 is 11 residues long. CDR1 KGHSH and CDR2 LQKENI come from the germline V gene. Trimming took 4 bases from V and 9 from J, leaving 7 bases between them. CDR3 bases: TGTGCCAGCTCACATGGTGGTGAGCAGTTCTTC. Its protein is CASSHGGEQFF.

This clonotype came up a few times. The chain is built from TRBV20-1 and TRBJ2-1; no firm D call. Between the trimmed V and J ends, which lost 3 bases and 4 bases, there was a span of 19 bases. This CDR3 has 16 amino acids. Germline assignment: CDR1 DFQATT and CDR2 SNEGSKA (reference sequence). In DNA form, the CDR3 reads TGCAGTGCTAGCCACCAAGCCCTCTTCATTTACAATGAGCAGTTCTTC. Translation gives CSASHQALFIYNEQFF.

This sequence joins TRBV5-1 and TRBJ1-1; the match to TRBD1 covers 8 bases. Trimming cost V 3 bases and J 3 bases; bases outside gene matches: 1. Germline CDR1 is SGHRS and CDR2 is YFSETQ. CDR3 size: 13 residues. Written as DNA, the CDR3 is TGCGCCAGCAGCTGGACAGGGCACACTGAAGCTTTCTTT. Protein product: CASSWTGHTEAFF. The variable domain in full, completed from reference TRBV5-1 and TRBJ1-1, reads KAGVTQTPRYLIKTRGQQVTLSCSPISGHRSVSWYQQTPGQGLQFLFEYFSETQRNKGNFPGRFSGRQFSNSRSEMNVSTLELGDSALYLCASSWTGHTEAFFGQGTRLTVV.

CDR3 sequence (DNA): TGTGCCAGCAGCGTAGCCGGGGGGAATTCCGGGGAGCTGTTTTTT. As protein: CASSVAGGNSGELFF. The gene calls are TRBV9 and TRBJ2-2, with 7 bases identical to TRBD2. V shed 0 bases, J shed 6 bases, and the junction held 5 bases outside the gene matches. Germline V CDR1 and CDR2: SGDLS, YYNGEE. The CDR3 covers 15 residues. The whole variable domain, filled in from reference TRBV9 and TRBJ2-2, reads DSGVTQTPKHLITATGQRVTLRCSPRSGDLSVYWYQQSLDQGLQFLIQYYNGEERAKGNILERFSAQQFPDLHSELNLSSLELGDSALYFCASSVAGGNSGELFFGEGSRLTVL.

V gene TRBV12-3 or TRBV12-4 combines with J gene TRBJ1-2; TRBD1 is a possible D gene (6 bases). V gave up 6 bases and J gave up 5 bases, with 13 bases separating them. CDR3 size: 13 residues. CDR3 in DNA: TGTGCCAGCAGCCCACAGGGATTGTATGGCTACACCTTC. Translation: CASSPQGLYGYTF.

V gene TRBV29-1 combines with J gene TRBJ1-3; D gene unclear. This CDR3 is 11 amino acids long. Germline assignment: CDR1 SQVTM and CDR2 ANQGSEA. The V gene lost 6 bases and the J gene lost 0 bases, with 3 bases spanning the gap. CDR3 DNA: TGCAGCGTAAGCTCTGGAAACACCATATATTTT. Its translation: CSVSSGNTIYF.

V is TRBV5-1 and J is TRBJ1-5; 7 positions match TRBD1. Germline V lookup: CDR1 SGHRS, CDR2 YFSETQ. V lost 1 base and J lost 3; bases outside the gene matches: 4. The CDR3 is 15 residues long. CDR3 nucleotides: TGCGCCAGCAGCTTGTACGGGACAGACAATCAGCCCCAGCATTTT. It specifies CASSLYGTDNQPQHF.

The V and J genes are TRBV19 and TRBJ2-7; maybe TRBD2 (5 bases). The CDR3 spans 14 residues. Between the trimmed V and J ends, which lost 1 base and 3 bases, there was a span of 10 bases. Germline V gene lookup returns CDR1 LNHDA and CDR2 SQIVND (reference sequence). CDR3 amino acids: CASSIAGNDYEQYF. The DNA of the CDR3 is TGTGCCAGTAGTATAGCGGGGAATGACTACGAGCAGTACTTC.

The genes are TRBV29-1 and TRBJ2-7; 8 positions match TRBD2. There are 15 residues in the CDR3. V gave up 0 bases and J gave up 2 bases; unmatched junction bases: 6. Germline CDR1 and CDR2: SQVTM and ANQGSEA. The DNA for the CDR3 is TGCAGCGTTGAAGATCGTAAGCGGGGGACCTACGAGCAGTACTTC. It translates to CSVEDRKRGTYEQYF.

To note about this clonotype: A much larger clone sits a single nucleotide away, making a read error possible. V gene TRBV7-2 combines with J gene TRBJ2-7; D unresolved. Trimming took off 3 bases at V and 2 bases at J, with 11 bases between the two ends. The CDR3 covers 14 residues. Germline V CDR1 and CDR2: SGHTA, FQGNSA. The CDR3 here is CASSFRQATYEQYF. The CDR3 DNA is TGTGCCAGCAGCTTCAGGCAGGCAACCTACGAGCAGTACTTC.

The chain links TRBV4-1 to TRBJ2-7; D is undetermined. Trimming took off 2 bases at V and 7 bases at J, with 9 bases between the two ends. Germline CDR1 MGHRA, CDR2 YSYEKL. This CDR3 spans 12 amino acids. This chain's CDR3 is CASSQIHNEQYF. The CDR3 DNA reads TGCGCCAGCAGCCAAATCCACAATGAGCAGTACTTC.

The J gene is TRBJ2-3, the V gene TRBV24-1, with 8 bases lining up with TRBD1. CDR3 length: 15 residues. CDR1 KGHDR and CDR2 SFDVKD come from the germline V gene. V lost 2 bases to trimming and J lost 3 bases; unmatched junction nucleotides: 3. CDR3 region: CATSDSTGGTDTQYF. Written as DNA, the CDR3 is TGTGCCACCAGTGATTCCACAGGGGGTACAGATACGCAGTATTTT.

This clonotype was seen more than once but under ten times. This chain uses TRBV20-1 with TRBJ2-5; D may be TRBD2 (6 bases). CDR1 and CDR2 from the germline V gene are DFQATT and SNEGSKA (reference sequence). V was clipped by 2 bases and J by 8 bases, with 15 bases between them. This CDR3 region has 13 residues. CDR3 amino acids: CSARTPLAGTQYF. The CDR3 coding sequence is TGCAGTGCTAGAACCCCTCTTGCGGGAACCCAGTACTTC.

V is TRBV28 and J is TRBJ2-7; D is tentatively TRBD1 or TRBD2 (6 bases each). The CDR3 length is 15 residues. Germline CDR1 and CDR2: MDHEN and SYDVKM. V shed 3 bases and J shed 5 bases, with 17 bases lying between them. The CDR3 is CASSFPRMGGDEQYF. The CDR3 bases are TGTGCCAGCAGTTTCCCTAGGATGGGGGGCGACGAGCAGTACTTC.